The source of this T cell receptor (beta chain) is a study of blood T cell repertoires in COVID-19 (dated by TCRdb to the early 2020s). Describing the broader study: Recovered participants in ImmuneRACE Cohort 3 were defined by two consecutive negative NP/OP PCR tests, clearance by a healthcare professional, or resolution of symptoms. Collaborator samples came from the United States, Italy and Spain and covered acute and convalescent phases of COVID-19. Samples came from the ongoing ImmuneRACE study (first 160 participants) plus 1,254 subjects from 6 global collaborators. The sample metadata nearly always contained a de-identified subject ID, COVID-19 status, age in years and sex. Subjects who had been exposed to COVID-19, were actively infected with it, or had recovered from it provided the deeply sampled blood TCRbeta repertoires that made up the dataset. The material from the prospective study consisted of cDNA or gDNA derived from T cells, B-cell-depleted T cells, or PBMCs. HLA class I and class II types, where available, came from metadata supplied by the sample provider rather than from assay-based typing. A freely available public database, intended as a resource for researchers studying the immune response to SARS-CoV-2, is where the repertoires were released.

In the prospective study, participants were roughly 18 to 100 years old, resided in 25 or so geographic areas of the United States, and were enrolled through a virtual design. Cohort assignment in the prospective study relied on participant-reported clinical history from a screening survey and a study questionnaire. Each participant in the prospective study had whole blood, serum and a nasopharyngeal or oropharyngeal swab collected by mobile phlebotomists. Participants in the prospective study had the option to provide additional blood draws and questionnaires over an approximately 2-month period. Prospective study blood samples were shipped either frozen or at room temperature before DNA extraction. Cut back by 7 bases and 3 bases, the V and J ends lie 18 bases apart. Taken from cysteine to phenylalanine, the CDR3 has 15 residues. The sequence is cut down to CDR3 DNA, 45 bases in frame from base 1. The germline V gene (reference sequence) provides CDR1 LNHDA and CDR2 SQIVND.

Comment on this clone: Its antigen is not yet known. No much larger clone exists at a distance of one base, and base qualities are not known.

Paper-wide results and their limitations: The quantity of clinical and demographic metadata differed by source and by participant and was supplied without curation.

TCRbeta CDR3 regions were amplified from genomic DNA using the immunoSEQ Assay, a bias-controlled multiplex PCR. In the source study's methods: The number of nucleated cells in each sample was estimated by amplification of reference gene primers within the assay. Sequence reads were collapsed and filtered to measure the absolute abundance of every unique TCRbeta CDR3 rearrangement. For each sample, productive Simpson clonality was calculated as the square root of Simpson's diversity index over productive rearrangements. TCRdb provides this immuneACCESS table in a form limited to in-frame rearrangements. Some clones are lacking; in checked studies, under half of them reflect an unresolved V gene, and why the rest are absent is not known. V and J calls plus clone size are reproduced from that table; the DNA served to infer D and trimming. This sample holds 120,000 to 150,000 clones; approximately 87% were observed only once. The top ten clones comprise more than 3% of the sample.

Sequenced material: PBMCs or T cells enriched from blood (not recorded which). The sequence derives from a man aged 45-65 years in a cohort exposed to, infected with or recovered from COVID-19 (not recorded which). The rearranged segments are TRBV19 and TRBJ1-2, with the D gene not confidently named. The DNA is TGTGCCAGTACTATCCCGGGGAGGGCGGACTATGGCTACACCTTC. Its translation is CASTIPGRADYGYTF.